This T cell receptor beta chain was sequenced for a study of blood T cell repertoires in COVID-19. Study as a whole: Sample material is recorded as cDNA or gDNA derived from T cells, B-cell-depleted T cells, or PBMCs.

Germline CDR1 LNHDA, CDR2 SQIVND (reference sequence). Trimming left V 3 bases short and J 1 base short, with 6 bases between. The CDR3 length is 13 residues. As originally analysed: Amplification of reference gene primers provided the estimated nucleated cell counts. Sequencing was performed with immunoSEQ multiplex PCR; in TCRdb, only in-frame clones are kept and a portion is missing. Clone size and V and J calls were adopted from that table, with D and trimming inferred from the DNA. Of over 150,000 clones in the sample, roughly 90% were seen once. The TCR sequence derives from a man in his 70s with active or convalescent COVID-19. The chain links TRBV19 to TRBJ1-1; D is uncertain. Sequencing was done on a sample of peripheral blood. The CDR3 sequence: CASSIRRNTEAFF. CDR3 bases: TGTGCCAGTAGTATTCGGAGGAACACTGAAGCTTTCTTT.